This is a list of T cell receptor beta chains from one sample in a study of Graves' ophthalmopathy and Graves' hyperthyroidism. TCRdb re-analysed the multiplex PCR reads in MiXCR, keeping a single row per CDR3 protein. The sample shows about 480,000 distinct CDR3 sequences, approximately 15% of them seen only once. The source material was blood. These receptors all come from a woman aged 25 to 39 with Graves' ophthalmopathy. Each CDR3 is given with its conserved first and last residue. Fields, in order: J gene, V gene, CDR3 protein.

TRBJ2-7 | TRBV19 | CASRGPDNPPYEQYF
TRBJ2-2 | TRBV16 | CASSQRSTGELFF
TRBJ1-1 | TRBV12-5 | CASGLAGNTEAFF
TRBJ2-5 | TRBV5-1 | CASSRFPGQGETQYF
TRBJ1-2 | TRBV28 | CASSLFRDYGYTF
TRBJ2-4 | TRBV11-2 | CASSLGGAGNFKNIQYF
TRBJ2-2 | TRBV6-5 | CASSHSGGELFF
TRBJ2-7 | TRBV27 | CASLGLGSYEQYF
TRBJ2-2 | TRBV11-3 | CASSLEWGAGELFF
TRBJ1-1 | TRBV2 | CASSEPLVGESEAFF
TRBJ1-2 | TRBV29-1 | CSVDNPNHNYGYTF
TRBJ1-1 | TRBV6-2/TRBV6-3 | CASSEINDPEAFF
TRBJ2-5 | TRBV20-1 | CSASRNQETQYF
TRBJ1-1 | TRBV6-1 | CASRGTGVGTEAFF
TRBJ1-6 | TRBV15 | CATSRDQGLGSPLHF
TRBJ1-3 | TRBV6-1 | CASSRGGQYSGNTIYF
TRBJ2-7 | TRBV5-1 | CASSLRTGVDEQYF
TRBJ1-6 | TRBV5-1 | CASSPAGPTDSPLHF
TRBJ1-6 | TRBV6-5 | CASSYVGQGASYNSPLHF
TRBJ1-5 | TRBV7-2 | CASSPGHGENQPQHF
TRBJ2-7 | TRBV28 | CASSSVWGGSYEQYF
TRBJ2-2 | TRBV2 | CASKGNRNTGELFF
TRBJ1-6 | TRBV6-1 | CASSVGGPLVNSPLHF
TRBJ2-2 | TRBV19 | CASRSQHRGPRELFF
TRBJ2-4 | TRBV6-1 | CASSEDSRGWDIQYF
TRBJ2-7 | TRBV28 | CASRPNRGSSYEQYF
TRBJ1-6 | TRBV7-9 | CASSLGGTYNSPLHF
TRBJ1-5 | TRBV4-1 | CASSQNWGDHQPQHF
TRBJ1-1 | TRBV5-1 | CASSSTQVNTEAFF
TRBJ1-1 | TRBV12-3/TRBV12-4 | CASSLTGLGTEAFF
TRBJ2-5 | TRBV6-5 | CASSYRERETQYF
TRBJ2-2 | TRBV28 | CASSPVVTGELFF
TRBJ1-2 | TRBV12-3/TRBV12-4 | CASSSPDRGYGCTF
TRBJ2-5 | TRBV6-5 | CASSYVARETQYF
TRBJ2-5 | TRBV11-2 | CASSPHGQGRETQYF
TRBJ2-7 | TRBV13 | CASSARESYEQYF
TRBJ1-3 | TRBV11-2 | CASTPRQSSGNTIYF
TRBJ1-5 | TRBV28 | CASSYREGANQPQHF
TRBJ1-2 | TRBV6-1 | CASSRQGRGNYGYTF
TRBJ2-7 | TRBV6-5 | CASSYRAETGLDEQYF
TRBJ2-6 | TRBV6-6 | CASSPQTGRAGANVLTF
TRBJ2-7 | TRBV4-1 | CASSQDSGFNLYEQYF
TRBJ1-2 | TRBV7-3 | CASSLQEDIHF
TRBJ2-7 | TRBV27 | CASSFRSGEQYF
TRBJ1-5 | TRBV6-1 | CASRKGTEVNQPQHF
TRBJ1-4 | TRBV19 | CASSIASGEKLFF
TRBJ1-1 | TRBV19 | CASSNGKWNTEAFF
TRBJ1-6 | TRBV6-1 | CASSEGHYNSPLHF
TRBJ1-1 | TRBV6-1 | CASSEQGHTTEAFF
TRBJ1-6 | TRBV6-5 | CASSYEARTGHSPLHF